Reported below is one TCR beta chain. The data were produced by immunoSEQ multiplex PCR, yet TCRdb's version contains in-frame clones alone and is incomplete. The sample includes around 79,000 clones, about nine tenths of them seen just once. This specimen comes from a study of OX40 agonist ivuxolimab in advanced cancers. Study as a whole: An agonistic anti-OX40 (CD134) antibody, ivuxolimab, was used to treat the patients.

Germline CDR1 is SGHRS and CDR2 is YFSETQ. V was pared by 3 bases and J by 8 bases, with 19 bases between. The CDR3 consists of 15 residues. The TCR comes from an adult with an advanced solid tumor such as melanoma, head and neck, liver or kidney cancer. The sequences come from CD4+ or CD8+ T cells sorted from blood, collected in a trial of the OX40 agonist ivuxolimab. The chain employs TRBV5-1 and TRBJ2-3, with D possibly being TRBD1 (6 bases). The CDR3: CASSSDPMGAGTQYF. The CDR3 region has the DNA TGCGCCAGCAGCTCCGACCCGATGGGGGCGGGTACGCAGTATTTT.